This T cell receptor (beta chain) is from a study of cytotoxic CD8 clonotypes in ibrutinib-treated CLL. Study-wide results and limits: Treatment left the uncommon public clonotypes either contracted or stable in frequency. Clonality increased at ibrutinib response, then returned toward baseline at progression.

Comments on this clone: Its antigen is not known.

The intended depth for sequencing was 1 in 200,000 to 1 in 1 million T cells. Measured with immunoSEQ multiplex PCR; TCRdb has only the in-frame clones, and not every one. The sample contains 250,000 to 350,000 clones, roughly 76% of which appear only once. V gave up 7 bases and J gave up 1 base; unmatched junction bases: 6. The CDR3 has 14 amino acids. CDR1 MNHEY and CDR2 SMNVEV come from the germline V gene (reference sequence). The TCR originated in a human donor with chronic lymphocytic leukemia. The rearrangement joins TRBV27 to TRBJ2-7, with TRBD1 matching 8 bases. This specimen consisted of PBMCs, obtained at disease progression, from a patient treated with ibrutinib. This CDR3 is CASTAGTGSYEQYF. DNA for the CDR3: TGTGCCAGCACAGCCGGGACAGGATCCTACGAGCAGTACTTC.